This passage covers 24 T cell receptor beta chains from one sample sequenced in a study of blood T cell repertoires in COVID-19. Using immunoSEQ multiplex PCR, the repertoire was profiled, and TCRdb retains in-frame clones only, with some absent. The sample consists of around 170,000 clones, less than 90% of them appearing once. Source material: peripheral blood. All receptors come from a man between 18 and 29 years old with active or convalescent COVID-19.

The chain has TRBV5-3 and TRBJ1-2; a possible D gene is TRBD1 (6 bases). TRBV5-3 is sorted into the ORF group, with uncertain function. The V end was cut by 5 bases, the J end by 6 bases, with 11 bases between. The CDR3 contains 12 residues. For the CDR3, the DNA is TGTGCCAGAAGGAATAGGGGGAATGGCTACACCTTC. It encodes CARRNRGNGYTF.

The genes are TRBV9 and TRBJ2-3; a possible D gene is TRBD2 (6 bases). V lost 0 bases and J 2 bases, leaving 16 bases between the germline ends. The CDR3 extends over 17 amino acids. Germline V gives CDR1 SGDLS, CDR2 YYNGEE. CDR3 nucleotide sequence: TGTGCCAGCAGCGTAGCCTCTATACGGGGACTCACAGATACGCAGTATTTT. Its translation: CASSVASIRGLTDTQYF.

The chain uses TRBV9 and TRBJ1-5; 7 bases line up with TRBD1. With V trimmed by 0 bases and J by 3 bases, 3 bases remained unmatched. Germline lookup yields CDR1 SGDLS and CDR2 YYNGEE. The CDR3 length is 15 residues. CDR3 amino acids: CASSVAGTVNQPQHF. The DNA of the CDR3 is TGTGCCAGCAGCGTAGCTGGGACAGTCAATCAGCCCCAGCATTTT.

The rearrangement links TRBV5-1 to TRBJ2-2; 7 bases fit TRBD1. The CDR3 is 14 residues long. The V segment lost 8 bases and the J segment 3 bases; nucleotides outside the gene matches: 7. Germline V lookup: CDR1 SGHRS, CDR2 YFSETQ. CDR3 bases: TGCGCCAGTCACAGACAGGGCTACACCGGGGAGCTGTTTTTT. It translates to CASHRQGYTGELFF.

The chain employs TRBV10-3 and TRBJ2-7; no clear D gene. The CDR3 has 11 amino acids. V lost 3 bases and J lost 6, with 6 bases in between. CDR1 and CDR2 from the germline V gene are ENHRY and SYGVKD. CDR3 loop: CAISDSSEQYF. CDR3 in DNA: TGTGCCATCAGTGACTCTTCCGAGCAGTACTTC.

The chain recombines TRBV7-6 with TRBJ2-5; 7 nucleotides align to TRBD1. Germline CDR1 and CDR2: SGHVS and FNYEAQ. The CDR3 has 15 residues. Trimming at V came to 1 base and at J to 3 bases, leaving 5 bases not matched to a gene. The CDR3 is CASSLGGGTKETQYF. The CDR3 DNA reads as TGTGCCAGCAGCTTAGGAGGGGGCACCAAAGAGACCCAGTACTTC. The full variable domain, completed using reference TRBV7-6 and TRBJ2-5, is GAGVSQSPRYKVTKRGQDVALRCDPISGHVSLYWYRQALGQGPEFLTYFNYEAQQDKSGLPNDRFSAERPEGSISTLTIQRTEQRDSAMYRCASSLGGGTKETQYFGPGTRLLVL.

The chain employs TRBV30 and TRBJ2-3; 8 bases map to TRBD1. CDR3 length: 17 amino acids. The trim removed 0 bases at V and 3 bases at J, leaving 11 bases unmatched. Germline V CDR1 and CDR2: GTSNPN, SVGIG (reference sequence). In nucleotides, the CDR3 is TGTGCCTGGAGTGTACTAGACAGGGGTAAGAGGACAGATACGCAGTATTTT. Residues: CAWSVLDRGKRTDTQYF.

The gene calls are TRBV19 and TRBJ2-1; weak D call: TRBD1 (6 bases). Between the trimmed V and J ends, which lost 9 bases and 7 bases, there was a span of 22 bases. Germline V gene lookup returns CDR1 LNHDA and CDR2 SQIVND (reference sequence). The CDR3 spans 15 residues. The CDR3 sequence: CARRSDSCRPNEQFF. The DNA for the CDR3 is TGTGCCAGACGGTCGGACAGCTGTCGCCCGAATGAGCAGTTCTTC.

The gene calls are TRBV7-2 and TRBJ2-7; the match to TRBD2 covers 16 bases. V trimming: 7 bases; J trimming: 5 bases; junction bases outside the gene matches: 11. The CDR3 is 17 residues long. The germline CDR1 and CDR2 sequences are SGHTA and FQGNSA. CDR3 sequence reads: CASTLGLAGGPIDEQYF. CDR3 nucleotides: TGTGCCAGCACCCTGGGACTAGCGGGAGGGCCTATCGACGAGCAGTACTTC.

The chain carries TRBV5-1 and TRBJ1-2; 10 positions agree with TRBD1. The CDR3 totals 16 residues. Germline values: CDR1 SGHRS, CDR2 YFSETQ. Trimming at V came to 7 bases and at J to 3 bases, leaving 12 bases not matched to a gene. CDR3 sequence reads: CASATGGVVRDYGYTF. The CDR3 DNA is TGCGCCAGCGCGACAGGGGGCGTCGTTAGGGACTATGGCTACACCTTC.

The chain couples TRBV13 to TRBJ1-5, with a possible D match to TRBD1 (6 bases). This CDR3 has 16 amino acids. V was trimmed by 6 bases and J by 3 bases, leaving 18 bases between them. Germline V gene sequence: CDR1 PRHDT, CDR2 FYEKMQ (reference sequence). The CDR3 bases are TGTGCCAGCAGTAGTTTAAGAGACAGGAACAATCAGCCCCAGCATTTT. It specifies CASSSLRDRNNQPQHF.

V is TRBV2 and J is TRBJ1-6, with TRBD1 as a possible D gene (5 bases). In germline, CDR1 is SNHLY, CDR2 FYNNEI. The CDR3 spans 15 residues. Trimming took 6 bases from V and 0 from J, leaving 9 bases between them. The CDR3 region is CASREGSSYNSPLHF. The CDR3 nucleotides read TGTGCCAGCAGGGAGGGGAGCTCCTATAATTCACCCCTCCACTTT.

This chain connects TRBV5-1 to TRBJ1-2; D ambiguous. This CDR3 contains 15 residues. The V end was cut by 4 bases, the J end by 4 bases, with 17 bases between. The germline gives CDR1 SGHRS, CDR2 YFSETQ. The CDR3 DNA is TGCGCCAGCAGCCCAAGTCCGGAGGGAGGCTATGGCTACACCTTC. Its protein product is CASSPSPEGGYGYTF.

The genes are TRBV7-7 and TRBJ1-1; D remains ambiguous. Per germline, CDR1 SSHAT and CDR2 FNYEAQ (reference sequence). The V and J ends lost 3 bases and 3 bases respectively, with 8 bases between them. The CDR3 totals 13 residues. The chain's CDR3 is CASSFGPDTEAFF. CDR3 DNA: TGTGCCAGCAGCTTTGGTCCGGACACTGAAGCTTTCTTT.

This chain joins TRBV21-1 and TRBJ1-3; the table gives TRBD1 as D, unverified against the DNA. TRBV21-1 is a pseudogene locus. The CDR3 loop spans 18 amino acids. In nucleotides, the CDR3 is TGTGCCAGCAGCAAAGACCGGTGGCTAGGGGGATCTGGAAACACCATATATTTT. Translation gives CASSKDRWLGGSGNTIYF.

The rearrangement joins TRBV7-9 to TRBJ2-2, with 8 bases aligning to TRBD2. Germline trimming cut 10 bases from V and 6 bases from J; bases unmatched to any gene: 13. Germline V gene data show CDR1 as SEHNR and CDR2 as FQNEAQ (reference sequence). There are 15 residues in the CDR3. The CDR3 spells CANDPLADVSGELFF. The CDR3 region has the DNA TGTGCCAACGACCCACTAGCGGACGTATCCGGGGAGCTGTTTTTT.

V usage is TRBV7-2 and J usage is TRBJ1-6; 8 bases are shared with TRBD1. Germline CDR1 reads SGHTA; CDR2 reads FQGNSA. The junction had 4 bases not matched to a gene; V was cut back by 5 bases and J by 7 bases. This CDR3 contains 14 residues. The CDR3 nucleotides are TGTGCCAGCAGCGCGGACAGGGAGAATTCACCCCTCCACTTT. Its translation is CASSADRENSPLHF.

This clone was seen at least ten times. The J gene is TRBJ2-7, the V gene TRBV30; the D gene is possibly TRBD1 (5 bases). This CDR3 comprises 11 residues. V lost 5 bases, J lost 0 bases, and 5 bases lay in between. Germline V CDR1 and CDR2: GTSNPN, SVGIG (reference sequence). The CDR3 nucleotides are TGTGCCTGGGGGGCCTCCTACGAGCAGTACTTC. Its protein is CAWGASYEQYF. Complete variable domain (other parts from reference TRBV30 and TRBJ2-7): SQTIHQWPATLVQPVGSPLSLECTVEGTSNPNLYWYRQAAGRGLQLLFYSVGIGQISSEVPQNLSASRPQDRQFILSSKKLLLSDSGFYLCAWGASYEQYFGPGTRLTVT.

This chain connects TRBV27 to TRBJ2-3; 7 positions match TRBD1. CDR1 is MNHEY and CDR2 is SMNVEV in the germline V gene (reference sequence). This CDR3 has 15 amino acids. Losses at the gene ends were 6 bases for V and 2 bases for J; bases not matched to a gene: 8. The CDR3 here is CASRINRGSTDTQYF. The CDR3 region has the DNA TGTGCCAGCAGGATAAACAGGGGATCCACAGATACGCAGTATTTT.

By sample fraction, this clone is medium-sized. V is TRBV5-4 and J is TRBJ2-7, with 13 bases lining up with TRBD2. The trim removed 2 bases at V and 4 bases at J, leaving 6 bases unmatched. Per the germline V gene, CDR1 is SGHNT and CDR2 is YYREEE (reference sequence). The length of the CDR3 is 16 residues. The CDR3 reads CASSFGLAGVVYEQYF. In nucleotides, the CDR3 is TGTGCCAGCAGCTTTGGACTAGCGGGAGTAGTATACGAGCAGTACTTC.

This clone was detected a few times. This chain links TRBV5-6 with TRBJ2-5; 8 nucleotides agree with TRBD2. The V segment lost 1 base and the J segment 2 bases; nucleotides outside the gene matches: 7. The CDR3 has 16 amino acids. Germline V CDR1 and CDR2: SGHDT, YYEEEE. CDR3 residues: CASSLLSGTRQETQYF. DNA for the CDR3: TGTGCCAGCAGCTTGCTTAGCGGGACGAGGCAAGAGACCCAGTACTTC. Based on the CDR3 plus reference TRBV5-6 and TRBJ2-5, the full variable domain is DAGVTQSPTHLIKTRGQQVTLRCSPKSGHDTVSWYQQALGQGPQFIFQYYEEEERQRGNFPDRFSGHQFPNYSSELNVNALLLGDSALYLCASSLLSGTRQETQYFGPGTRLLVL.

This clone was counted only a few times. The chain is built from TRBV5-1 and TRBJ1-1, with D unresolved. The germline gives CDR1 SGHRS, CDR2 YFSETQ. CDR3 length equals 14 residues. The V end lost 0 bases, the J end lost 1 base, and 7 bases lay between the germline ends. The CDR3: CASSLEPQNTEAFF. CDR3 sequence (DNA): TGCGCCAGCAGCTTGGAGCCCCAGAACACTGAAGCTTTCTTT.

This chain uses TRBV29-1 with TRBJ2-2, with 10 bases aligning to TRBD1. Germline V gene data show CDR1 as SQVTM and CDR2 as ANQGSEA. Trimming took 4 bases from V and 5 from J; bases not matched to a gene: 10. This CDR3 has 16 amino acids. CDR3 amino acids: CSVVPDRGRLTGELFF. CDR3 DNA sequence: TGCAGCGTTGTCCCCGACAGGGGGCGATTAACCGGGGAGCTGTTTTTT.

This sequence joins TRBV10-2 and TRBJ2-7; perhaps TRBD1 as D (6 bases). The CDR3 extends over 12 amino acids. V shed 7 bases and J shed 3 bases, with 10 bases lying between them. Per germline, CDR1 WSHSY and CDR2 SAAADI. In DNA form, the CDR3 reads TGCGCCAGCACCACAGGGCTCTACGAGCAGTACTTC. Its protein is CASTTGLYEQYF.